This TCR beta chain is from a study of shared clonotypes between healthy human individuals. Regarding the study as a whole: The generation probabilities recorded for non-shared clonotypes fell below those of clonotypes shared by all four donors. Only blood underwent sampling, and tissue repertoires likely differ.

Across several immunoSEQ plates, the genomic DNA of each subset was split evenly. Sequencing used immunoSEQ multiplex PCR; TCRdb keeps in-frame clones, though not all of them. The data hold under 130,000 clones, with roughly 70% observed a single time. Germline CDR1 and CDR2: SGHTA and FQGNSA. The CDR3 sequence is 16 residues long. Trimming took 5 bases from V and 0 from J, leaving 15 bases between them. A remark on this clone: Its antigen is as yet unknown.

The source of this sequence is a woman aged 30 to 39 in good health. The chain couples TRBV7-2 to TRBJ2-3, with D uncertain. Sequencing was carried out using memory CD8+ T cells sorted from blood. Subset reported: CD45RO+ cells pooled with CCR7-negative TemRA cells. CDR3 DNA: TGTGCCAGCAGCCAGCACCGAGCCCGAAGCACAGATACGCAGTATTTT. Protein: CASSQHRARSTDTQYF.